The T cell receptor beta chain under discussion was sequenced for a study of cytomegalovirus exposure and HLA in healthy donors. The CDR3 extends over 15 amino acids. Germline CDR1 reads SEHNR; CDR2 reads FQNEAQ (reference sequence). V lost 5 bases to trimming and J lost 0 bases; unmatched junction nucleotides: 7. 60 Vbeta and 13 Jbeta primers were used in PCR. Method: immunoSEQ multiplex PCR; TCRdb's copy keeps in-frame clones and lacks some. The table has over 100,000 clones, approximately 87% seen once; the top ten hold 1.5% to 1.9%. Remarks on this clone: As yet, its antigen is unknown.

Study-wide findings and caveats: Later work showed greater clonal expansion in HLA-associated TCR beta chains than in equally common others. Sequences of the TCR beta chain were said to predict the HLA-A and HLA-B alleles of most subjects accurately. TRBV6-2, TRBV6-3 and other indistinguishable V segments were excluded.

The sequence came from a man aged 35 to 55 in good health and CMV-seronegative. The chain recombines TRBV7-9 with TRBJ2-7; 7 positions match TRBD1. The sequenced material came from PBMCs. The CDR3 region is CASSQGQLSSYEQYF. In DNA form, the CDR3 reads TGTGCCAGCAGCCAGGGACAGCTGAGCTCCTACGAGCAGTACTTC.